This is a list of T cell receptor beta chains from one sample in a study of PD-1 blockade in classical Hodgkin lymphoma. The table came from immunoSEQ multiplex PCR; TCRdb's copy has only in-frame clones and leaves some out. The table has some 150,000 clones, about four fifths seen once. Sequences were derived from peripheral blood mononuclear cells (PBMCs), sampled before the second cycle of nivolumab. Receptor source: a human donor with classical Hodgkin lymphoma. Each CDR3 is given with its conserved first and last residue. A D gene is named only where the DNA matches it firmly. Clone size is not always given. Where it is, it says once, few, many or a class for expanded clones.

DNA: TGTGCCAGCAGCTGGAGGGATATATCCTACAATGAGCAGTTCTTC; CDR3: CASSWRDISYNEQFF; size: once; V: TRBV6-5; J: TRBJ2-1; D: .
DNA: TGCGCCAGCAGCTCGAACTCGGGAGTCTTTGGCTACACCTTC; CDR3: CASSSNSGVFGYTF; size: .; V: TRBV5-1; J: TRBJ1-2; D: .
DNA: TGTGCCAGCAGCCAGGACAGGGTTGGCGAGCAGTACTTC; CDR3: CASSQDRVGEQYF; size: .; V: TRBV7-2; J: TRBJ2-7; D: TRBD1
DNA: TGCGCCAGCAGCTCACTTTCCGGGAACAGGGCCCTCGAGCAGTACTTC; CDR3: CASSSLSGNRALEQYF; size: many; V: TRBV5-1; J: TRBJ2-7; D: .
DNA: TGCGCCAGCAGCCAAGATCCGGGATGGCTAGTTAAAGGAAACACCGGGGAGCTGTTTTTT; CDR3: CASSQDPGWLVKGNTGELFF; size: .; V: TRBV4-1; J: TRBJ2-2; D: .
DNA: TGTGCCAGCAGTTTATCTCACAGGGTCGAGGGGAAGACTGAAGCTTTCTTT; CDR3: CASSLSHRVEGKTEAFF; size: .; V: TRBV27; J: TRBJ1-1; D: .
DNA: TGTGCCAGCAGTTACTCCCAGTCAATCTACGAGCAGTACTTC; CDR3: CASSYSQSIYEQYF; size: .; V: TRBV6-5; J: TRBJ2-7; D: .
DNA: TGCGCCAGCAGCCAAGGACAGGGGGTGGAGACCCAGTACTTC; CDR3: CASSQGQGVETQYF; size: once; V: TRBV5-1; J: TRBJ2-5; D: TRBD1
DNA: TGTGCCAGCAGTACCGGGACTCTCACCGGGGAGCTGTTTTTT; CDR3: CASSTGTLTGELFF; size: once; V: TRBV5-4; J: TRBJ2-2; D: .
DNA: TGTGCCAGCAGCTTGATGGGGGGTGCCAAAAACATTCAGTACTTC; CDR3: CASSLMGGAKNIQYF; size: .; V: TRBV5-6; J: TRBJ2-4; D: .
DNA: TGTGCCAGCAGCCCCGGGACTAGCGGGGGTAGCGACCTCTACAATGAGCAGTTCTTC; CDR3: CASSPGTSGGSDLYNEQFF; size: .; V: TRBV7-9; J: TRBJ2-1; D: TRBD2
DNA: TGTGCCAGCAGTTACTCTAGCCAGCTGAACACTGAAGCTTTCTTT; CDR3: CASSYSSQLNTEAFF; size: few; V: TRBV6-5; J: TRBJ1-1; D: .
DNA: TGTGCCAGTAGTATAAGCTCTCTGGGCAATCAGCCCCAGCATTTT; CDR3: CASSISSLGNQPQHF; size: .; V: TRBV19; J: TRBJ1-5; D: .
DNA: TGTGCCAGCAGCTTGGCCATTGGGACAGACGAGTACGAGCAGTACTTC; CDR3: CASSLAIGTDEYEQYF; size: .; V: TRBV5-4; J: TRBJ2-7; D: TRBD1
DNA: TGTGCCAGTAGTATCGATGGGGAGAGGACTAATGAAAAACTGTTTTTT; CDR3: CASSIDGERTNEKLFF; size: .; V: TRBV19; J: TRBJ1-4; D: .
DNA: TGTGCCAGCAGTTACTCGGAGGTCACTGAAGCTTTCTTT; CDR3: CASSYSEVTEAFF; size: few; V: TRBV6-5; J: TRBJ1-1; D: .
DNA: TGTGCCAGTAGTATTGGGGTGACAGATACGCAGTATTTT; CDR3: CASSIGVTDTQYF; size: .; V: TRBV19; J: TRBJ2-3; D: .
DNA: TGTGCCAGCAGCTTAATCGGGGGGAACTCCTACGAGCAGTACTTC; CDR3: CASSLIGGNSYEQYF; size: .; V: TRBV7-3; J: TRBJ2-7; D: TRBD2
DNA: TGTGCCTGGATAGGCCTAGCGCGGAATTCACCCCTCCACTTT; CDR3: CAWIGLARNSPLHF; size: once; V: TRBV30; J: TRBJ1-6; D: .
DNA: TGTGCCAGCAGCTTAGTCCTGGCTGGCACAGATACGCAGTATTTT; CDR3: CASSLVLAGTDTQYF; size: .; V: TRBV7-2; J: TRBJ2-3; D: .
DNA: TGTGCCAGCAGCTTAGGATCAGCGAACACTGAAGCTTTCTTT; CDR3: CASSLGSANTEAFF; size: few; V: TRBV5-4; J: TRBJ1-1; D: .
DNA: TGCGCCAGCAGCTTCGGGGAGGCTAATGAAAAACTGTTTTTT; CDR3: CASSFGEANEKLFF; size: once; V: TRBV5-1; J: TRBJ1-4; D: .
DNA: TGTGCCAGCAGCTTAGAAGGGACAACTAATGAAAAACTGTTTTTT; CDR3: CASSLEGTTNEKLFF; size: .; V: TRBV11-3; J: TRBJ1-4; D: .
DNA: TGTGCCAGCAGTCATGGGGCTAGCGGCTCCTACGAGCAGTACTTC; CDR3: CASSHGASGSYEQYF; size: once; V: TRBV7-2; J: TRBJ2-7; D: TRBD2
DNA: TGTGCCAGCAGACCGACGGGTAATCAGCCCCAGCATTTT; CDR3: CASRPTGNQPQHF; size: .; V: TRBV6-6; J: TRBJ1-5; D: .
DNA: TGTGCCAGCAGCCGCGCGACTAATGAAAAACTGTTTTTT; CDR3: CASSRATNEKLFF; size: .; V: TRBV9; J: TRBJ1-4; D: .
DNA: TGCAGCGTTGAAGATGGGCGCCCCTATGGCTACACCTTC; CDR3: CSVEDGRPYGYTF; size: .; V: TRBV29-1; J: TRBJ1-2; D: .
DNA: TGTGCCAGCAGTTCCAGGCTAGGGGAGACCCAGTACTTC; CDR3: CASSSRLGETQYF; size: few; V: TRBV27; J: TRBJ2-5; D: .
DNA: TGTGCCAGCAGCTTAGCCGGGGCCAGCAATCAGCCCCAGCATTTT; CDR3: CASSLAGASNQPQHF; size: once; V: TRBV7-9; J: TRBJ1-5; D: .
DNA: TGTGCCAGCAGCTTAGGGCAAATCTACAATGAGCAGTTCTTC; CDR3: CASSLGQIYNEQFF; size: .; V: TRBV11-1; J: TRBJ2-1; D: .
DNA: TGCGCCAGCAGCCCGGGGGACAGTTCTATCACCGGGGAGCTGTTTTTT; CDR3: CASSPGDSSITGELFF; size: once; V: TRBV5-1; J: TRBJ2-2; D: .
DNA: TGTGCCAGCCCAGGGTTGATGAACACTGAAGCTTTCTTT; CDR3: CASPGLMNTEAFF; size: .; V: TRBV27; J: TRBJ1-1; D: .
DNA: TGTGCCAGCAGTTACTCGAAAGGAGAAGCTTTCTTT; CDR3: CASSYSKGEAFF; size: .; V: TRBV6-6; J: TRBJ1-1; D: .
DNA: TGTGCCAGCAGCGTACGGCTAGCGGGGGGGACAGATACGCAGTATTTT; CDR3: CASSVRLAGGTDTQYF; size: .; V: TRBV9; J: TRBJ2-3; D: TRBD2
DNA: TGTGCCTCGACTAGCGGGGGGACCCTCAGCACAGATACGCAGTATTTT; CDR3: CASTSGGTLSTDTQYF; size: .; V: TRBV19; J: TRBJ2-3; D: TRBD2
DNA: TGTGCCAGTAGCCCACCCCCCCGACTAGCGGAAACCGTAGAGACCCAGTACTTC; CDR3: CASSPPPRLAETVETQYF; size: .; V: TRBV19; J: TRBJ2-5; D: TRBD2
DNA: TGCGCCAGCAGCCAAGACGGACAGGGTGTATACGAGCAGTACTTC; CDR3: CASSQDGQGVYEQYF; size: once; V: TRBV4-1; J: TRBJ2-7; D: TRBD1
DNA: TGCGCCAGCACGCTTCTAGGAGACTCCTACAATGAGCAGTTCTTC; CDR3: CASTLLGDSYNEQFF; size: .; V: TRBV5-1; J: TRBJ2-1; D: .
DNA: TGTGCCAGCAGCGTGGGCAGTGAAGAGACCCAGTACTTC; CDR3: CASSVGSEETQYF; size: .; V: TRBV9; J: TRBJ2-5; D: .
DNA: TGTGCCAGCTCACCCTTAGTGACGGACGGGGACTATGGCTACACCTTC; CDR3: CASSPLVTDGDYGYTF; size: .; V: TRBV18; J: TRBJ1-2; D: .
DNA: TGTGCCAGCAAACAGGGGGCGTCCTACTATGGCTACACCTTC; CDR3: CASKQGASYYGYTF; size: few; V: TRBV28; J: TRBJ1-2; D: TRBD1
DNA: TGTGCCAGCCGACTCGCACACGGGAACACTGAAGCTTTCTTT; CDR3: CASRLAHGNTEAFF; size: .; V: TRBV6-4; J: TRBJ1-1; D: .
DNA: TGTGCCAGCAACTACAGGGGGAACTATGGCTACACCTTC; CDR3: CASNYRGNYGYTF; size: .; V: TRBV5-6; J: TRBJ1-2; D: TRBD1
DNA: TGCGCCAGCAGCCAAGGGCAGGGTGGGGAAAAACTGTTTTTT; CDR3: CASSQGQGGEKLFF; size: .; V: TRBV4-1; J: TRBJ1-4; D: .
DNA: TGTGCAAGTCGCTTAACCCTCCCGTACAGCTCACATAACTATGGCTACACCTTC; CDR3: CASRLTLPYSSHNYGYTF; size: few; V: TRBV12-2; J: TRBJ1-2; D: .
DNA: TGTGCCAGTAGAACAGGGGGCGCAGACATTCAGTACTTC; CDR3: CASRTGGADIQYF; size: many; V: TRBV19; J: TRBJ2-4; D: TRBD1
DNA: TGCGCCAGCAGCTTGGGGACTAGCGGGAGCTACGAGCAGTACTTC; CDR3: CASSLGTSGSYEQYF; size: .; V: TRBV5-1; J: TRBJ2-7; D: TRBD2
DNA: TGTGCCAGCACTTGGGGACAGGGCCCCTACGAGCAGTACTTC; CDR3: CASTWGQGPYEQYF; size: .; V: TRBV7-2; J: TRBJ2-7; D: TRBD1
DNA: TGTGCCAGCAGCACCCGTAGGGGGGGGCTCTCCTACGAGCAGTACTTC; CDR3: CASSTRRGGLSYEQYF; size: .; V: TRBV5-4; J: TRBJ2-7; D: .